This T cell receptor beta chain derives from a study of T-cell reconstitution after alpha-beta-depleted transplantation in children. General study results and limits: Reportedly, alpha-beta T cells present about two months post-transplant originated from several hundred expanded clones of graft origin. Hyperexpanded clones declined; after one year, newly produced T cells mostly supplied diversity. There were some patients whose high TCRbeta diversity at day 60 came from surviving recipient T cells and thymic progenitors.

It was with unique molecular identifiers that the TCRbeta library was prepared. TCRdb passed the PCR reads through MiXCR, listing each CDR3 protein once. The table has hundreds of thousands of distinct CDR3 sequences, about a sixth seen once; the top ten hold roughly two fifths. A note on this clonotype: The antigen is undetermined.

Germline V gives CDR1 SGHVS, CDR2 FQNEAQ. The CDR3 consists of 15 residues. Trimming shortened V by 1 base and J by 4 bases, and 14 bases separated the two germline ends. The chain employs TRBV7-8 and TRBJ2-7; a weak D match, TRBD1 (5 bases). This TCR was sampled from a male patient aged 2-15 years who had a stem cell transplant for acute lymphoblastic leukemia, so the T cells may come from the graft donor. The sequencing here drew on PBMCs, mostly from graft donor cells, taken 360 days after TCRalphabeta/CD19-depleted stem cell transplant. The CDR3 region has the DNA TGTGCCAGCAGCTTAGTAACAGACAGTAGGTACGAGCAGTACTTC. Amino acid sequence: CASSLVTDSRYEQYF.